This TCR beta chain was sequenced during a study of CD8+CD57+ T cells in acquired aplastic anemia. Study context: The DNA of sorted CD4+ and CD8+ cells averaged roughly 3.2 ug. Healthy CD8+ samples averaged around 11 million reads.

According to the study, genomic DNA was the template for TCR beta VDJ and CDR3 profiling. MiXCR, run by TCRdb on the reads, gives a single entry per CDR3 protein. Counted here are 100,000 to 150,000 distinct CDR3 sequences, roughly 40% occurring once; the ten biggest clones make up almost 8.5%. The CDR3 consists of 19 residues. Germline loops: CDR1 LGHNA, CDR2 YNFKEQ. The V end lost 4 bases, the J end lost 1 base, and 23 bases lay between the germline ends. This clonotype was detected a few times. Its specificity is not known. Broader study findings: Shared by patients and controls, nearly 30 CD8+ CDR3s were abundant in patients.

The material sequenced was sorted CD4+, CD8+, or CD8+CD57+ T cells (not recorded which) from PBMCs. The chain links TRBV4-2 to TRBJ2-1; maybe TRBD2 (6 bases). The receptor comes from a human donor in good health, serving as a control. CDR3 in DNA: TGTGCCAGCAGCCCCACCCCCCTTTGGGCGGGGCCTTCCTACAATGAGCAGTTCTTC. The encoded protein is CASSPTPLWAGPSYNEQFF.